Included here is one TCR beta chain sequence, with context. This clonotype has a count of ten or more. The antigen it binds to is not known. It has no much larger one-base neighbor in the sample; base qualities were not kept. Instrument used: Illumina HiSeq 1500. TCRdb reprocessing: public reads trimmed at Q25 with fastp, clones called with MiXCR, in-frame beta chains kept. Every distinct CDR3 protein forms one entry, paired with its most common genes and DNA. The sample table shows over 300,000 distinct CDR3 sequences, and roughly a sixth are seen once. Approximately 12% of the sample belongs to the ten largest clones. At the junction V is shortened by 3 bases and J by 5 bases, with 10 bases in between. Including the terminal cysteine and phenylalanine, the CDR3 comprises 14 residues. Only CDR3 DNA is held: 42 bases, read in frame from base 1. Reading the germline V gene gives CDR1 SGHTA and CDR2 FQGNSA.

The data were taken from a study of T cell repertoires in cytomegalovirus infection (dated by TCRdb to the late 2010s). In terms of the full investigation: The HLA type of each donor mattered for the analysis, because public TCR beta signatures pointed to carriage of CMV infection along with the matching HLA type. Broad study findings and their caveats: Cumulative frequency of public TCR beta family members discriminated carriers of CMV infection plus the relevant HLA type in this cohort and an independent approximately 360-donor cohort. In the ex vivo response, HLA-C-restricted CMV-specific TCR beta clonotypes were dominant, and in two of eight donors the single most frequent clonotype came from this HLA-C-restricted group.

What was sequenced was PBMCs. The receptor was derived from a human donor in good health (CMV status not recorded). Some clones in this sample may be carry-over from other donors' samples. This chain is built from TRBV7-2 and TRBJ1-4; no D gene can be assigned with confidence. The CDR3 region: CASSFGIINEKLFF. In nucleotides, the sequence is TGTGCCAGCAGCTTCGGAATTATCAATGAAAAACTGTTTTTT.